This T cell receptor beta chain is from a study of regulatory T cells in long-lasting Graves disease. Trimming took 0 bases from V and 2 from J, leaving 12 bases between them. The CDR3 is made up of 15 amino acids. Germline V gives CDR1 SGDLS, CDR2 YYNGEE. Time point defined: newly diagnosed GD, antithyroid drugs for less than 3 months. The authors made the TCR library using RNA they extracted from PBMCs. The patients were enrolled through endocrinology in Xi'an, China. Study-level results: TCR diversity was lower in persistent Graves' patients (versus newly diagnosed ones). Relative to new patients (around 1,000), persistent patients exhibited greater sharing of public clonotypes (approximately 2,500).

Arm-PCR of CDR3 regions with iRepertoire HTBI primers generated TCR beta libraries. Each CDR3 protein is one row after TCRdb ran MiXCR on the multiplex PCR reads. Altogether hundreds of thousands of distinct CDR3 sequences are present, roughly 18% being singletons, with the ten largest covering roughly 35%. This clonotype was recorded many times. Its target is unknown. The specimen was peripheral blood mononuclear cells (PBMCs), collected at new diagnosis, from a patient treated with antithyroid drugs. The V and J genes are TRBV9 and TRBJ2-7; D remains ambiguous. The receptor was isolated from a female donor with Graves disease. The CDR3 reads CASSVDSSPTYEQYF. CDR3 bases: TGTGCCAGCAGCGTAGATAGTTCACCGACCTACGAGCAGTACTTC. Supplemented by reference TRBV9 and TRBJ2-7, the full variable domain reads DSGVTQTPKHLITATGQRVTLRCSPRSGDLSVYWYQQSLDQGLQFLIQYYNGEERAKGNILERFSAQQFPDLHSELNLSSLELGDSALYFCASSVDSSPTYEQYFGPGTRLTVT.